The 21 T cell receptor beta chains presented below share a single source sample, sequenced in a study of CD8 T cells in Susac syndrome. Random hexamers were used to reverse transcribe the RNA input (about 0.5 to 1 ug). One entry per CDR3 protein, called by TCRdb with MiXCR from the immunoSEQ multiplex PCR reads. In the table there are approximately 300,000 distinct CDR3 sequences, over 75% of which are singletons. Sequencing used CD8+ T cells from PBMCs. These receptors were obtained from a human donor with multiple sclerosis.

The rearrangement uses TRBV3-1 and TRBJ1-3; D possibly corresponds to TRBD1 (5 bases). The CDR3 is 16 residues long. Germline V lookup: CDR1 LGHDT, CDR2 YNNKEL (reference sequence). V was shortened by 0 bases and J by 0 bases, with 9 bases between the two germline ends. CDR3: CASSQDLGDSGNTIYF. Here the CDR3 DNA reads TGTGCCAGCAGCCAAGATTTAGGGGACTCTGGAAACACCATATATTTT.

Comments on this clonotype: An end of the junction differs from the germline gene, which may be a read error. The chain joins TRBV6-5 to TRBJ1-2, with 10 bases aligning to TRBD1. Germline CDR1 MNHEY, CDR2 SVGAGI. The CDR3 length is 17 residues. The CDR3 spells CASSDSGTGVPLYGYTF. In DNA form, the CDR3 reads TGTGCCAGCAGTGACTCCGGGACAGGGGTCCCTCTCTATGGCTACACCTTC.

The rearrangement links TRBV7-6 to TRBJ2-7, with D maybe TRBD1 (5 bases). The CDR3 sequence is 13 residues long. Germline CDR1 SGHVS, CDR2 FNYEAQ. V dropped 4 bases and J dropped 7 bases, with 14 bases sitting between them. CDR3 bases: TGTGCCAGCAGCTCCAGGGCTTTGGGGGAGCAGTACTTC. Its translation is CASSSRALGEQYF. Using reference TRBV7-6 and TRBJ2-7 for the parts outside the CDR3, the full variable domain is GAGVSQSPRYKVTKRGQDVALRCDPISGHVSLYWYRQALGQGPEFLTYFNYEAQQDKSGLPNDRFSAERPEGSISTLTIQRTEQRDSAMYRCASSSRALGEQYFGPGTRLTVT.

The V gene is TRBV6-1, the J gene TRBJ2-4; 11 nucleotides match TRBD1. CDR1 and CDR2 from the germline V gene are MNHNS and SASEGT. V gave up 2 bases and J gave up 4 bases; unmatched junction bases: 7. CDR3 length equals 17 residues. CDR3 amino acids: CASSEYGTGGLKNIQYF. CDR3 sequence (DNA): TGTGCCAGCAGTGAATATGGGACAGGGGGGCTAAAAAACATTCAGTACTTC.

This chain links TRBV28 with TRBJ2-3, with D tentatively TRBD2 (5 bases). V was pared by 4 bases and J by 6 bases, with 14 bases between. The germline CDR1 and CDR2 sequences are MDHEN and SYDVKM. CDR3 length: 14 residues. The CDR3 DNA follows: TGTGCCAGCAGTTCCAGCGGCCTGAGGGATACGCAGTATTTT. Its translation is CASSSSGLRDTQYF. The full variable domain, rest sourced from reference TRBV28 and TRBJ2-3, is DVKVTQSSRYLVKRTGEKVFLECVQDMDHENMFWYRQDPGLGLRLIYFSYDVKMKEKGDIPEGYSVSREKKERFSLILESASTNQTSMYLCASSSSGLRDTQYFGPGTRLTVL.

This clonotype was detected only once. The chain is built from TRBV14 and TRBJ1-4; maybe TRBD1 (6 bases). Trimming stripped 2 bases from V and 6 bases from J, with 10 bases between. Germline assignment: CDR1 SGHDN and CDR2 FVKESK. This CDR3 has 14 residues. CDR3 in amino acids: CASSQRQDDEKLFF. The CDR3 DNA reads TGTGCCAGCAGCCAACGACAGGATGATGAAAAACTGTTTTTT.

CDR3 protein: CASSTWVSYEQYF. The CDR3, as DNA: TGTGCCAGCAGCACTTGGGTCTCCTACGAGCAGTACTTC. The J gene is TRBJ2-7, the V gene TRBV12-3 or TRBV12-4; D call uncertain. The CDR3 sequence is 13 residues long. V lost 6 bases to trimming and J lost 0 bases, with 9 bases between them.

This clonotype was picked up one time. The chain uses TRBV25-1 and TRBJ1-6; TRBD1 aligns across 9 bases. The CDR3 spans 15 residues. Germline V gene lookup returns CDR1 MGHDK and CDR2 SYGVNS. Trimming took 1 base from V and 10 from J; bases not matched to a gene: 5. The CDR3 region is CASSESGTGRSPLHF. CDR3 in DNA: TGTGCCAGCAGTGAATCTGGGACAGGGAGGTCACCCCTCCACTTT.

This clonotype came up once. The rearrangement links TRBV20-1 to TRBJ2-7, with 7 bases identical to TRBD2. Germline CDR1 and CDR2: DFQATT and SNEGSKA (reference sequence). Trimming removed 5 bases from V and 3 bases from J; junction bases left unmatched: 7. The length of the CDR3 is 13 residues. The CDR3 coding sequence is TGCAGTGCTCCCTCGCGGGGGATCTACGAGCAGTACTTC. Translation: CSAPSRGIYEQYF.

The V call is TRBV19, the J call TRBJ1-5; 7 nucleotides line up with TRBD1. V was clipped by 2 bases and J by 4 bases; unmatched bases: 5. CDR1 is LNHDA and CDR2 is SQIVND in the germline V gene (reference sequence). The length of the CDR3 is 15 residues. DNA for the CDR3: TGTGCCAGTAGTATACCGACAGGGCTTAATCAGCCCCAGCATTTT. Translating it yields CASSIPTGLNQPQHF.

The chain combines TRBV9 with TRBJ1-2, with D unresolved. CDR1 and CDR2 from the germline V gene are SGDLS and YYNGEE. Trimming shortened V by 0 bases and J by 0 bases, and 9 bases separated the two germline ends. The CDR3 is 15 amino acids. CDR3 DNA: TGTGCCAGCAGCGTAGGGGGTGTAGCTAACTATGGCTACACCTTC. It specifies CASSVGGVANYGYTF. The full variable domain, rest sourced from reference TRBV9 and TRBJ1-2, is DSGVTQTPKHLITATGQRVTLRCSPRSGDLSVYWYQQSLDQGLQFLIQYYNGEERAKGNILERFSAQQFPDLHSELNLSSLELGDSALYFCASSVGGVANYGYTFGSGTRLTVV.

This clonotype was seen only once. The V call is TRBV19, the J call TRBJ1-2, with TRBD1 matching 7 bases. V shed 2 bases and J 9 bases; nucleotides not matched to a gene: 6. The CDR3 contains 13 residues. Germline-derived CDR1 and CDR2 are LNHDA and SQIVND (reference sequence). This chain's CDR3 is CASSIQGEIRYTF. In nucleotides, the CDR3 is TGTGCCAGTAGTATACAGGGGGAAATTCGCTACACCTTC. Variable domain in full (rest from reference TRBV19 and TRBJ1-2): DGGITQSPKYLFRKEGQNVTLSCEQNLNHDAMYWYRQDPGQGLRLIYYSQIVNDFQKGDIAEGYSVSREKKESFPLTVTSAQKNPTAFYLCASSIQGEIRYTFGSGTRLTVV.

V is TRBV19 and J is TRBJ1-2; TRBD1 agrees at 7 bases. Unmatched junction bases numbered 11, after V lost 2 bases and J lost 8 bases. This CDR3 is built from 15 residues. CDR1 and CDR2 from the germline V gene are LNHDA and SQIVND (reference sequence). The DNA of the CDR3 is TGTGCCAGTAGTATACCGACGGAGGGACAGTGGGGCTACACCTTC. Its protein is CASSIPTEGQWGYTF.

The chain recombines TRBV6-2 or TRBV6-3 with TRBJ1-2, with D possibly being TRBD1 (5 bases). Trimming stripped 7 bases from V and 7 bases from J, with 16 bases between. This CDR3 spans 13 amino acids. Germline-derived CDR1 and CDR2 are MNHEY and SVGEGT. CDR3 DNA: TGTGCCAGCACCACGGGGGGATGGGCTGGCTACACCTTC. It encodes CASTTGGWAGYTF.

With respect to this clonotype: The junction differs from germline at one of its ends, possibly a read error. The V call is TRBV13, the J call TRBJ2-7, with a tentative D call TRBD2 (7 bases). The CDR3 loop spans 16 amino acids. Germline V CDR1 and CDR2: PRHDT, FYEKMQ (reference sequence). CDR3 nucleotide sequence: TGTGCCAGCAGCTCGTCAGAGTGGGGGGGGGCAGTACCCCCTTTCTTC. Translating gives CASSSSEWGGAVPPFF.

The V and J genes are TRBV7-2 and TRBJ2-3; D tentatively reads TRBD1 or TRBD2 (5 bases each). The CDR3 length is 17 residues. CDR1 and CDR2 (germline): SGHTA, FQGNSA. V was pared by 7 bases and J by 0 bases, with 20 bases between. In DNA, the CDR3 is TGTGCCAGCATAGGGTCATACTGGGACCCTAGCACAGATACGCAGTATTTT. This translates into CASIGSYWDPSTDTQYF.

The chain is built from TRBV6-1 and TRBJ2-1, with 8 nucleotides matching TRBD1. CDR3 length equals 15 residues. Germline-derived CDR1 and CDR2 are MNHNS and SASEGT. Trimming at V came to 7 bases and at J to 4 bases, leaving 9 bases not matched to a gene. CDR3 loop: CASIPGTGLYNEQFF. Written as DNA, the CDR3 is TGTGCCAGCATTCCGGGGACAGGCCTATACAATGAGCAGTTCTTC.

This clonotype was found once. The genes are TRBV12-3 or TRBV12-4 and TRBJ1-3, with a weak D call TRBD1 (6 bases). Trimming removed 1 base at V and 5 bases at J, with 12 bases between. This CDR3 has 15 amino acids. The CDR3 spells CASSLEGGFRNTIYF. The CDR3, as DNA: TGTGCCAGCAGTTTAGAGGGGGGCTTTAGAAACACCATATATTTT.

The chain combines TRBV7-8 with TRBJ1-5; possible D gene TRBD1, 6 bases. CDR1 SGHVS and CDR2 FQNEAQ come from the germline V gene. With 2 bases removed from V and 7 bases from J, the gap between germline ends came to 12 bases. The CDR3 consists of 14 residues. In nucleotides, the CDR3 is TGTGCCAGCAGCTTAACAGGGTACGAGCAGCCCCAGCATTTT. Protein: CASSLTGYEQPQHF.

The gene calls are TRBV12-3 or TRBV12-4 and TRBJ2-5; 7 nucleotides line up with TRBD1. Losses at the gene ends were 6 bases for V and 5 bases for J; bases not matched to a gene: 3. The CDR3 sequence is 12 residues long. This chain's CDR3 is CASSQGEETQYF. CDR3 DNA sequence: TGTGCCAGCAGCCAGGGGGAGGAGACCCAGTACTTC.

This rearrangement joins TRBV2 to TRBJ2-7, with D possibly matching TRBD1 (6 bases). Germline V gene sequence: CDR1 SNHLY, CDR2 FYNNEI. CDR3 length equals 13 residues. V shed 8 bases and J shed 1 base, with 12 bases lying between them. In DNA form, the CDR3 reads TGTGCCAGCTACAGGGATCGATCCTACGAGCAGTACTTC. Its translation is CASYRDRSYEQYF.